This T cell receptor (beta chain) was recovered during a study of CD8+CD57+ T cells in acquired aplastic anemia. Study-level results: Patients and controls had in common 25 to 30 CD8+ CDR3 sequences. Levels of CD8+ Simpson's diversity were not significantly distinct in patients versus controls.

On this clonotype itself: Its target is not known.

V lost 3 bases and J lost 2; bases outside the gene matches: 3. The germline gives CDR1 SNHLY, CDR2 FYNNEI. This CDR3 comprises 14 residues. Individuals selected for sequencing had exhibited CD8+CD57+ cell expansion on flow cytometry. Each patient gave a blood sample that was collected before any therapy had been received. Investigators profiled TCR beta VDJ and CDR3 from genomic DNA template. TCRdb called the reads again in MiXCR, with one record for every CDR3 protein. This table has fewer than 200,000 distinct CDR3 sequences, 45% to 60% appearing once. The chain employs TRBV2 and TRBJ2-5, with 7 positions matching TRBD2. This receptor was identified in a human donor with aplastic anemia. The sample taken for sequencing was sorted CD4+, CD8+, or CD8+CD57+ T cells (not recorded which) from PBMCs. This chain's CDR3 is CASSEGTKQETQYF. CDR3 in DNA: TGTGCCAGCAGTGAGGGGACTAAACAAGAGACCCAGTACTTC.